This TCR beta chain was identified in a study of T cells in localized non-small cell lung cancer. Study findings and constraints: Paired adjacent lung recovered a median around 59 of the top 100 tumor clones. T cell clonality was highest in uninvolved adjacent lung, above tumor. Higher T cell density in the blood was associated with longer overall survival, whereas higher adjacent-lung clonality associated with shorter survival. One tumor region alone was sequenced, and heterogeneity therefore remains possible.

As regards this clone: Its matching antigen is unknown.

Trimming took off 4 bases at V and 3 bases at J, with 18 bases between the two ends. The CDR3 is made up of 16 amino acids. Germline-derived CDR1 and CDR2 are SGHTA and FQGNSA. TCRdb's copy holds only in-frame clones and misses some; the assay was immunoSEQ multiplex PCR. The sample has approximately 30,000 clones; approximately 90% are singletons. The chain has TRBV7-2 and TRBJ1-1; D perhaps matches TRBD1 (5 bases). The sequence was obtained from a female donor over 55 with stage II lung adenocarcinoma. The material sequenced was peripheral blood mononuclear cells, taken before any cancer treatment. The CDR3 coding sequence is TGTGCCAGCAGCTCACCTGGGGGGGGGTTTTACACTGAAGCTTTCTTT. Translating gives CASSSPGGGFYTEAFF. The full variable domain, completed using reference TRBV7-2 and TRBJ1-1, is GAGVSQSPSNKVTEKGKDVELRCDPISGHTALYWYRQSLGQGLEFLIYFQGNSAPDKSGLPSDRFSAERTGGSVSTLTIQRTQQEDSAVYLCASSSPGGGFYTEAFFGQGTRLTVV.